The entry below gives a single TCR beta chain sequence along with its context. This clonotype was seen once. Its antigen target is currently unknown. No base quality values were provided; no much bigger clone lies one nucleotide off. A single read is weak support. The source of the sample is a study of vaccination and CD4 T cells after COVID-19 (dated by TCRdb to between 2021 and 2022). With respect to the entire study: SARS-CoV-2 positivity had been established in the convalescent patients by nasal swab PCR, and mild disease was recorded in roughly 9 of these patients and severe disease in one. In the convalescent cohort there were six males and four females, among whom were two Hispanic individuals, seven Caucasians, two Asians and one multiracial person. Two doses of either the Pfizer-BioNTech BNT162b2 vaccine (n=8) or the Moderna mRNA-1273 vaccine (n=2) were administered to participants. Post-COVID blood samples were collected from convalescent patients a median of about 92 days after diagnosis, with a range of about 35 to 170 days. Post-vaccine blood samples were collected a median of approximately 68 days after the second vaccine dose, ranging from about 12 to 250 days. For stimulating the cultures, overlapping spike peptide pools were used, derived from SARS-CoV-2 as well as from the common cold coronaviruses HCoV-NL63, HCoV-OC43 and HCoV-229E. In control cultures, a CEFX viral epitope pool was used as positive control, an HIV-1 Nef peptide pool was used as negative control, or no peptide was added. The spike-specific CD4+ TCR repertoire was compared before and after mRNA vaccination in over 9 COVID-19 convalescent patients and 4 infection-naive healthy vaccine recipients. Summary of the overall study and its limitations: In convalescent patients, a median 86.3% of post-vaccine SARS-CoV-2-reactive clones were detected only after vaccination, and vaccine-specific priming was suggested by this finding. In convalescent patients, nearly all vaccine-specific clones (304 of 307) were found to be mono-reactive for SARS-CoV-2 spike rather than cross-reactive with common cold coronaviruses. Relatively few convalescent patients were included in the study, and early timepoints after natural infection were not analyzed. The median count of SARS-CoV-2-reactive clonotypes went up from under 25 after infection to about 40 after vaccination, although the change was not significant.

The treatment or condition label on this specimen signifies: approximately 9-day PBMC culture with coronavirus spike peptide pools or control peptides (ViraFEST assay). The study used the ViraFEST assay, which expanded antigen-specific T cells with peptide pools and then identified expanded clonotypes by TCR sequencing. Positive SARS-CoV-2 PCR tests in the convalescent patients dated from March to December 2020, before Alpha, Beta and Delta variants emerged in the United States. About 2 million PBMCs per well were cultured in IMDM with about 5% human AB serum and 9 to 10 IU/ml IL-2, plus 10 ug/ml peptide pools. Half of the culture medium was replaced with fresh IL-2-containing medium on days 3 and 7. CD4+ T cells were isolated after around 9 days of culture through negative selection using the EasySep CD4+ T cell isolation kit. PBMCs were separated from whole blood using Ficoll-Paque Plus gradient centrifugation and then either used fresh or cryopreserved at -140C. Each culture condition was generally run in triplicate wells.

The CDR3 sequence holds 12 residues, the cysteine and phenylalanine included. The DNA shown is the 36-base CDR3, in frame from base 1. V is cut by 5 bases and J by 8 bases, and the space between the germline ends is 10 bases. CDR1 and CDR2 are drawn from the germline V gene: SNHLY, FYNNEI. Library creation used PCR. DNA from cultured CD4+ T cells was subjected to TCR sequencing with the Oncomine TCR Beta short-read assay at the Johns Hopkins FTIC core. The QIAamp micro DNA kit was used to extract genomic DNA from the cultured CD4+ T cells. Oncomine TCR Beta libraries from cultured CD4+ T cells were pooled using unique dual indexes and sequenced on an Illumina iSeq 100. The original pipeline was this. Non-productive sequences were removed, and CDR3s not starting with C, not ending with F or W, or shorter than 7 amino acids were discarded. The MANAFEST web application was used to identify antigen-specific clonotypes by comparing peptide-stimulated wells against reference wells and other culture wells. An FDR below 0.05, an odds ratio above 5, and a productive frequency above 0.1% in at least two of three replicate wells were required for clones to be considered positive. A clonotype counted as cross-reactive if it showed significant expansion both in the SARS-CoV-2 spike wells and in at least one common cold coronavirus spike condition. CDR3 homology was assessed with Levenshtein distances (stringdist) and unrooted phylogenetic trees (ape) in R version 3.6.1. TCRdb applied fastp at Q25 and MiXCR to the public reads, then kept only in-frame beta chains. Under each unique CDR3 protein, matching rows form one entry showing the most common genes and DNA. These V and J calls derive from TCRdb rather than the authors' analysis. Here the sample has 7,300 or so distinct CDR3 sequences; less than 75% occur a single time. The ten largest make up 16% of the sample.

The sequenced material came from CD4+ T cells from blood, cultured in vitro. The TCR comes from a human donor who had recovered from COVID-19. The V and J genes are TRBV2 and TRBJ1-5, with no D gene named confidently. CDR3 sequence: CASSQETKPQHF. The base sequence is TGTGCCAGCAGTCAAGAAACTAAGCCCCAGCATTTT.